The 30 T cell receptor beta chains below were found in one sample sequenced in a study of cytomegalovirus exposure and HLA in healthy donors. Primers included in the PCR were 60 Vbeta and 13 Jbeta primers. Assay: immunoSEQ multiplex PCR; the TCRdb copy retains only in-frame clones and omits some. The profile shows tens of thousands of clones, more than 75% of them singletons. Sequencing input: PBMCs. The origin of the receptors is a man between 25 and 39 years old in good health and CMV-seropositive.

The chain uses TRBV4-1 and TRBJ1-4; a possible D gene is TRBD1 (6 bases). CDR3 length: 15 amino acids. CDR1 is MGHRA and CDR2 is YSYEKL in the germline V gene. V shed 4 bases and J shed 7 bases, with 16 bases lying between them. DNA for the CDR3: TGCGCCAGCAGCCTAGGACAGACCTTTGGTGAAAAACTGTTTTTT. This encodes CASSLGQTFGEKLFF.

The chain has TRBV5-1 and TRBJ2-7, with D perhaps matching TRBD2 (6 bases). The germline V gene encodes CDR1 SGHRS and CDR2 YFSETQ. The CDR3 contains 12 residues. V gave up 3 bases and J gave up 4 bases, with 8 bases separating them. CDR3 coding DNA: TGCGCCAGCAGCTCCCGGGGGTACGAGCAGTACTTC. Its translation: CASSSRGYEQYF.

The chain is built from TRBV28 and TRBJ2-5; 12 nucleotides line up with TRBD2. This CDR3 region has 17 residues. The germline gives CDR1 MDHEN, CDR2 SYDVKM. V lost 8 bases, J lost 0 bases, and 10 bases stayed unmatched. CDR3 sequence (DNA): TGTGCCAGCGGTCCCGGGGGACTAGCGGGCCACCAAGAGACCCAGTACTTC. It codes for CASGPGGLAGHQETQYF. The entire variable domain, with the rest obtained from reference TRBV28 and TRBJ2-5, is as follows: DVKVTQSSRYLVKRTGEKVFLECVQDMDHENMFWYRQDPGLGLRLIYFSYDVKMKEKGDIPEGYSVSREKKERFSLILESASTNQTSMYLCASGPGGLAGHQETQYFGPGTRLLVL.

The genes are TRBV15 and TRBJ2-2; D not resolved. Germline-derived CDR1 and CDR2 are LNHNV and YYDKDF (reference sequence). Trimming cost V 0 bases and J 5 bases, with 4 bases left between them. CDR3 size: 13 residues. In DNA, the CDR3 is TGTGCCACCAGCAGAGATATAACCGGGGAGCTGTTTTTT. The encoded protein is CATSRDITGELFF.

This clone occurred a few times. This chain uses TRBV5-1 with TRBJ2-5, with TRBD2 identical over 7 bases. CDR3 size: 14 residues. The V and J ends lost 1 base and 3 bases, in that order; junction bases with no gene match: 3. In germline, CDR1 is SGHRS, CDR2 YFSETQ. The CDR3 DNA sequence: TGCGCCAGCAGCTTGTTTACTAGCGAAGAGACCCAGTACTTC. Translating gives CASSLFTSEETQYF.

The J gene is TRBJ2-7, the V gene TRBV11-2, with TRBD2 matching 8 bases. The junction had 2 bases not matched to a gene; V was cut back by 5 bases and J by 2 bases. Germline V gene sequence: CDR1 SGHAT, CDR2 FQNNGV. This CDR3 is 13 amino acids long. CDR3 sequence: CASSRTSPYEQYF. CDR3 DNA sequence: TGTGCCAGCAGCCGGACTAGCCCCTACGAGCAGTACTTC. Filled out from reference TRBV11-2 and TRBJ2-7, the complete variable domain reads EAGVAQSPRYKIIEKRQSVAFWCNPISGHATLYWYQQILGQGPKLLIQFQNNGVVDDSQLPKDRFSAERLKGVDSTLKIQPAKLEDSAVYLCASSRTSPYEQYFGPGTRLTVT.

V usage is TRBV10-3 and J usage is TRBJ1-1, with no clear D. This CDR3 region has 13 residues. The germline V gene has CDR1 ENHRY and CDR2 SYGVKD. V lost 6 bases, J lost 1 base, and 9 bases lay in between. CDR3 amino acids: CAISLTENTEAFF. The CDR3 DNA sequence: TGTGCCATCAGCCTCACAGAGAACACTGAAGCTTTCTTT.

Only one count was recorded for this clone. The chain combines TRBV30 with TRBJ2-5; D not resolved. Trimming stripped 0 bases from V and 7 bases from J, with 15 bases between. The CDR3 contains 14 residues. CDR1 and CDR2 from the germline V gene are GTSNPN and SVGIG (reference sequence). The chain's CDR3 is CAWSVGQTVGTQYF. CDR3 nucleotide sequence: TGTGCCTGGAGTGTTGGGCAGACGGTCGGGACCCAGTACTTC.

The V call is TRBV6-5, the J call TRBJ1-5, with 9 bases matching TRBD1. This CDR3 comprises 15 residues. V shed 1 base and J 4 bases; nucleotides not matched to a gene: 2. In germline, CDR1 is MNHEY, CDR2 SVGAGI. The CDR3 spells CASSYWTGVNQPQHF. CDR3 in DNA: TGTGCCAGCAGTTACTGGACAGGGGTTAATCAGCCCCAGCATTTT.

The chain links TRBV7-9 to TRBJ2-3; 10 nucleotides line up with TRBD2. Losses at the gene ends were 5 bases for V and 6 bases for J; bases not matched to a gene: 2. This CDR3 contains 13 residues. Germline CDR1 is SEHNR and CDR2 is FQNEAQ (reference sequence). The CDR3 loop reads CASSISGRDTQYF. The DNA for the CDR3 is TGTGCCAGCAGCATTAGCGGGAGGGATACGCAGTATTTT. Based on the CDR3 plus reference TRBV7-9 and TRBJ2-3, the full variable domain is DTGVSQNPRHKITKRGQNVTFRCDPISEHNRLYWYRQTLGQGPEFLTYFQNEAQLEKSRLLSDRFSAERPKGSFSTLEIQRTEQGDSAMYLCASSISGRDTQYFGPGTRLTVL.

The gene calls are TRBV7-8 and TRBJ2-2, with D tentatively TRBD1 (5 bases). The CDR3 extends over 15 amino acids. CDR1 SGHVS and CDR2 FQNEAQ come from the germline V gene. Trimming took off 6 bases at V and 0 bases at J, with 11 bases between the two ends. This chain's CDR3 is CASRHGRANTGELFF. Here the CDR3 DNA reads TGTGCCAGCAGGCACGGCAGGGCGAACACCGGGGAGCTGTTTTTT.

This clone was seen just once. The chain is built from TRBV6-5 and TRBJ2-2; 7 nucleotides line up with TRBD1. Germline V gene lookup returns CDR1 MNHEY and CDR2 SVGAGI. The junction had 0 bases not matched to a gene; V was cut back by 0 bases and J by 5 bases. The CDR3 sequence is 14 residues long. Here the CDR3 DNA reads TGTGCCAGCAGTTACTCCAGGGGGACCGGGGAGCTGTTTTTT. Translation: CASSYSRGTGELFF.

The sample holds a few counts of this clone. CDR3 DNA: TGTGCCAGTAGTATTAGGGAGTCTAAATTGCCACTAGCCAAAAACATTCAGTACTTC. Translation gives CASSIRESKLPLAKNIQYF. The chain couples TRBV19 to TRBJ2-4; weak D call: TRBD2 (5 bases). Per the germline V gene, CDR1 is LNHDA and CDR2 is SQIVND (reference sequence). CDR3 length equals 19 residues. The V and J ends lost 3 bases and 0 bases respectively, with 21 bases between them.

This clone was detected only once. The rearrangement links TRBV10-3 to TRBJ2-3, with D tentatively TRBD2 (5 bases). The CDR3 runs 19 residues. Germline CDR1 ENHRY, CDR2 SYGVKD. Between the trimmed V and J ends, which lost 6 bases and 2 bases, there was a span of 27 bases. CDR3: CAIRAVNMEARPITDTQYF. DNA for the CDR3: TGTGCCATCAGGGCCGTAAACATGGAGGCCCGACCCATCACAGATACGCAGTATTTT.

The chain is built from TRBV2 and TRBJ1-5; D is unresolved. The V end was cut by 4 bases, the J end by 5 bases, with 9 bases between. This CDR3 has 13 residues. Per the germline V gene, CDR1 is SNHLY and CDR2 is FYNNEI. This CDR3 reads CASSVEADQPQHF. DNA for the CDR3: TGTGCCAGCAGTGTCGAGGCGGATCAGCCCCAGCATTTT.

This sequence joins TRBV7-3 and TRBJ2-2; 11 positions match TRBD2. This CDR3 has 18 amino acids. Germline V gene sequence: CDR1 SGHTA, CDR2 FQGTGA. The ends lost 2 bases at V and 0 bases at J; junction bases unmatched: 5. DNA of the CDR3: TGTGCCAGCAGCTTAGGTGGTAGCGGGAGGGCGAACACCGGGGAGCTGTTTTTT. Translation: CASSLGGSGRANTGELFF.

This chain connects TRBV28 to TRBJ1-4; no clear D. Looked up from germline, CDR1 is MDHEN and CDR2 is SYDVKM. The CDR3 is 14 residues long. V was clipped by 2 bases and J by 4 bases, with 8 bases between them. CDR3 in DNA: TGTGCCAGCAGTTTACCCCAATTTAATGAAAAACTGTTTTTT. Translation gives CASSLPQFNEKLFF.

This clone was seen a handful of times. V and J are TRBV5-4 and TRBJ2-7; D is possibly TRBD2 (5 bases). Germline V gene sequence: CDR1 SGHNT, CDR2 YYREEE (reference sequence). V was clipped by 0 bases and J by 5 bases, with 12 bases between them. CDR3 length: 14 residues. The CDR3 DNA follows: TGTGCCAGCAGCTTGGGTCGGGGAACGGACGAGCAGTACTTC. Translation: CASSLGRGTDEQYF.

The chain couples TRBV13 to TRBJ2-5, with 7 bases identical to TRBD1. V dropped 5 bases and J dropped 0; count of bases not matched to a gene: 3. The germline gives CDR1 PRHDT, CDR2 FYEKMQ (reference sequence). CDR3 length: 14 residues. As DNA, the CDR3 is TGTGCCAGCAGCCAACAGGGGTACCAAGAGACCCAGTACTTC. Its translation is CASSQQGYQETQYF.

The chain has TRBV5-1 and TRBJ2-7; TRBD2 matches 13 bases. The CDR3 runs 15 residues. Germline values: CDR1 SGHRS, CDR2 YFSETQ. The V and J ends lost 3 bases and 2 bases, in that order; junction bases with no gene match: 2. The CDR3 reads CASSWTSGSPYEQYF. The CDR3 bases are TGCGCCAGCAGCTGGACTAGCGGGAGCCCCTACGAGCAGTACTTC.

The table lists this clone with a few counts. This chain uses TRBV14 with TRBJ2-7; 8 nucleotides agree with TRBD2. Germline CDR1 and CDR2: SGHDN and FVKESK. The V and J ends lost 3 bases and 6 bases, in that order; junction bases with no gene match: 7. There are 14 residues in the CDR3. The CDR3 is CASSQSSGFSEQYF. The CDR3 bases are TGTGCCAGCAGCCAGTCTAGCGGGTTCTCCGAGCAGTACTTC. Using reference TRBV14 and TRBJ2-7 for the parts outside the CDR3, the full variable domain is EAGVTQFPSHSVIEKGQTVTLRCDPISGHDNLYWYRRVMGKEIKFLLHFVKESKQDESGMPNNRFLAERTGGTYSTLKVQPAELEDSGVYFCASSQSSGFSEQYFGPGTRLTVT.

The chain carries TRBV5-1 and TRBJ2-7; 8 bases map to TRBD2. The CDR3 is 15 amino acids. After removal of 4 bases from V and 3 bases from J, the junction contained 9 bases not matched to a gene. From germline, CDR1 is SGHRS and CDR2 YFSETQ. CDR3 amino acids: CASSPFVAGGYEQYF. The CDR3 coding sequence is TGCGCCAGCAGCCCCTTCGTTGCGGGAGGCTACGAGCAGTACTTC.

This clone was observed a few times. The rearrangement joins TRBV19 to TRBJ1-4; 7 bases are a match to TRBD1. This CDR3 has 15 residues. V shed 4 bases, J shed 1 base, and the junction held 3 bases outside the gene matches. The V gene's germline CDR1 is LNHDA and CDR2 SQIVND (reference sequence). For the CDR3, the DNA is TGTGCCAGTAGTAACAGGGGCGGAACTAATGAAAAACTGTTTTTT. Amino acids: CASSNRGGTNEKLFF.

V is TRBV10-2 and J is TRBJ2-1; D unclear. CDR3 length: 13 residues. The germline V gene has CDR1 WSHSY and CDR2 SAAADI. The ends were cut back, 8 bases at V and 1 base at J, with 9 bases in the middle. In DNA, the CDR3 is TGCGCCAGCGCGTCTAAGTCCTACAATGAGCAGTTCTTC. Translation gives CASASKSYNEQFF.

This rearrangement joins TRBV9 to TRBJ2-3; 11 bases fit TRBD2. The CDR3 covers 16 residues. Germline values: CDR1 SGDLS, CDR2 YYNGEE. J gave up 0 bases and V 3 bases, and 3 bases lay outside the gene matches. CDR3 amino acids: CASSARTSGSTDTQYF. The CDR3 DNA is TGTGCCAGCAGCGCCCGGACTAGCGGGAGCACAGATACGCAGTATTTT.

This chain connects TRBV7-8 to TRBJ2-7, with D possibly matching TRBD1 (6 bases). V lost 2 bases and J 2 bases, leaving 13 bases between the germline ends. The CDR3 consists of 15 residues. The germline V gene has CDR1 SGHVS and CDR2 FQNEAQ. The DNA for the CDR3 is TGTGCCAGCAGCTTATTCAGGGGAAAGCCCTACGAGCAGTACTTC. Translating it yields CASSLFRGKPYEQYF.

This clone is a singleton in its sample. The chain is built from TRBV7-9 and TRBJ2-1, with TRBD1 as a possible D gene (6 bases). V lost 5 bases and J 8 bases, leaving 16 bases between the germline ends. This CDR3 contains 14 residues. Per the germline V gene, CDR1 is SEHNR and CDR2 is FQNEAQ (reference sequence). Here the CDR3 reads CASSLGQINDEQFF. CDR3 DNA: TGTGCCAGCAGCCTAGGACAGATTAACGATGAGCAGTTCTTC.

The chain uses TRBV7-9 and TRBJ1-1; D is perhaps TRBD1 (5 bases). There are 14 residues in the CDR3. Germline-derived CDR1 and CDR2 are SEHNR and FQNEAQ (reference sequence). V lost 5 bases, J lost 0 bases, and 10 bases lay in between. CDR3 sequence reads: CASSHQGLNTEAFF. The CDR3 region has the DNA TGTGCCAGCAGCCACCAGGGTTTGAACACTGAAGCTTTCTTT.

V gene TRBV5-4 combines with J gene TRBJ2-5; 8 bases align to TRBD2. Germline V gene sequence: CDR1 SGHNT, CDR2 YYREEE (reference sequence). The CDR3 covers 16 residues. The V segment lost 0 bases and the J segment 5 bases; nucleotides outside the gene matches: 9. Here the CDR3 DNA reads TGTGCCAGCAGCTTGGTTGGCGCCGGGACTAGTGAGACCCAGTACTTC. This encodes CASSLVGAGTSETQYF.

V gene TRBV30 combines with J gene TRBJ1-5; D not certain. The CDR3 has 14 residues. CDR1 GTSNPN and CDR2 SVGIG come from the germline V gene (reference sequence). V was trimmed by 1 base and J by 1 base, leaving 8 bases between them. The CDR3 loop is CAWSGGGSNQPQHF. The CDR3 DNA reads TGTGCCTGGAGTGGGGGAGGGAGCAATCAGCCCCAGCATTTT.